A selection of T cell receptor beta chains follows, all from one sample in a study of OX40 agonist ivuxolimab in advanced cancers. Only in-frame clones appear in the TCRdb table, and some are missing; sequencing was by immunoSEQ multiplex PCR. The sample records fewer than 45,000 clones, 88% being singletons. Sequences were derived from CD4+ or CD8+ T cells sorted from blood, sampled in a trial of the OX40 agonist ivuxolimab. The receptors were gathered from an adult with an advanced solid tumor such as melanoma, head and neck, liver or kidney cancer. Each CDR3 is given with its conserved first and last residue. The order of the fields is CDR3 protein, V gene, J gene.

CDR3aa: CASSLLTEYSVGDEQFF
v_gene: TRBV11-2
j_gene: TRBJ2-1

CDR3aa: CASSDSVRAGVSYEQYF
v_gene: TRBV6-1
j_gene: TRBJ2-7

CDR3aa: CASSVRGTSGLGEQFF
v_gene: TRBV7-8
j_gene: TRBJ2-1

CDR3aa: CASSHGGQGREQYF
v_gene: TRBV13
j_gene: TRBJ2-7

CDR3aa: CASSFRTARGFSTGELFF
v_gene: TRBV5-8
j_gene: TRBJ2-2

CDR3aa: CASSHRDSYTDTQYF
v_gene: TRBV27
j_gene: TRBJ2-3

CDR3aa: CASGLGVQPQHF
v_gene: TRBV12-5
j_gene: TRBJ1-5

CDR3aa: CASSPFERGGQETQYF
v_gene: TRBV5-4
j_gene: TRBJ2-5

CDR3aa: CASSSWQPGGYNEQFF
v_gene: TRBV13
j_gene: TRBJ2-1

CDR3aa: CASCLPLGGGNSPLHF
v_gene: TRBV6-6
j_gene: TRBJ1-6

CDR3aa: CASQGAKGYEQYF
v_gene: TRBV12-2
j_gene: TRBJ2-7

CDR3aa: CASSFSGHSSYNEQFF
v_gene: TRBV11-1
j_gene: TRBJ2-1

CDR3aa: CASSQEQGTAGANVLTF
v_gene: TRBV4-1
j_gene: TRBJ2-6

CDR3aa: CASSLRQGYEQYF
v_gene: TRBV27
j_gene: TRBJ2-7

CDR3aa: CASSYSWGSYGYTF
v_gene: TRBV6-6
j_gene: TRBJ1-2

CDR3aa: CASSQQREQGGELFF
v_gene: TRBV4-1
j_gene: TRBJ2-2

CDR3aa: CASSWTQPTDTQYF
v_gene: TRBV6-5
j_gene: TRBJ2-3

CDR3aa: CASSQGPGTTNEKLFF
v_gene: TRBV4-1
j_gene: TRBJ1-4

CDR3aa: CASSFDGVGTEAFF
v_gene: TRBV6-5
j_gene: TRBJ1-1

CDR3aa: CSGTGFWDTEAFF
v_gene: TRBV29-1
j_gene: TRBJ1-1

CDR3aa: CATTGQGSSGELFF
v_gene: TRBV5-1
j_gene: TRBJ2-2

CDR3aa: CASSQGTGGPYGYTF
v_gene: TRBV27
j_gene: TRBJ1-2

CDR3aa: CASSYTTGDEQYF
v_gene: TRBV6-5
j_gene: TRBJ2-7

CDR3aa: CATLPQGGSNEKLFF
v_gene: TRBV2
j_gene: TRBJ1-4

CDR3aa: CASSPLAEDNEQFF
v_gene: TRBV5-6
j_gene: TRBJ2-1

CDR3aa: CASTLQGDTNEQYF
v_gene: TRBV6-6
j_gene: TRBJ2-7

CDR3aa: CASSHGTSGFSDTQYF
v_gene: TRBV11-2
j_gene: TRBJ2-3

CDR3aa: CASSLGPENEQYF
v_gene: TRBV27
j_gene: TRBJ2-7

CDR3aa: CASSQDEGGSSYNEQFF
v_gene: TRBV4-1
j_gene: TRBJ2-1

CDR3aa: CASSYRDEYYEQYF
v_gene: TRBV6-6
j_gene: TRBJ2-7

CDR3aa: CASSQTAAPDNEQFF
v_gene: TRBV4-2
j_gene: TRBJ2-1

CDR3aa: CASSLASLYEQYF
v_gene: TRBV5-1
j_gene: TRBJ2-7

CDR3aa: CASSDGSGELFF
v_gene: TRBV6-4
j_gene: TRBJ2-2

CDR3aa: CAISEKRELAYEQYF
v_gene: TRBV10-3
j_gene: TRBJ2-7

CDR3aa: CASSYAASGGYTF
v_gene: TRBV6-6
j_gene: TRBJ1-2

CDR3aa: CASSERGRSYEQYF
v_gene: TRBV6-1
j_gene: TRBJ2-7

CDR3aa: CASSLVPQAAIEDTQYF
v_gene: TRBV27
j_gene: TRBJ2-3

CDR3aa: CACSRDTAYEQYF
v_gene: TRBV30
j_gene: TRBJ2-7

CDR3aa: CASSFDRGQETQYF
v_gene: TRBV5-6
j_gene: TRBJ2-5

CDR3aa: CASSQEAVVTDTQYF
v_gene: TRBV4-1
j_gene: TRBJ2-3

CDR3aa: CASSVMVNNEQFF
v_gene: TRBV27
j_gene: TRBJ2-1